The rows below give T cell receptor beta chains drawn from one sample of a study of blood T cell repertoires in COVID-19. Produced via immunoSEQ multiplex PCR; TCRdb's table is partial and in-frame only. The sample yields 200,000 to 300,000 clones, 75% to 90% seen once. What was sequenced was PBMCs or T cells enriched from blood (not recorded which). The receptors come from a man over 45 who had been exposed to COVID-19. The CDR3 runs from the conserved cysteine through the conserved F or W. Fields, in order: V gene, D gene, CDR3 length, clone size, J gene, CDR3 protein, CDR3 DNA. D genes are given only for firm matches. Clone size is stated in some rows and not others, as once, few, many or a class when expanded.

V: TRBV2
D: -
length: 14
size: -
J: TRBJ1-1
CDR3: CASSVRGGGTEAFF
DNA: TGTGCCAGCAGTGTACGGGGTGGGGGGACTGAAGCTTTCTTT

V: TRBV2
D: -
length: 13
size: -
J: TRBJ1-4
CDR3: CASNPVYREKLFF
DNA: TGTGCCAGCAACCCTGTCTACAGGGAAAAACTGTTTTTT

V: TRBV18
D: -
length: 16
size: -
J: TRBJ1-1
CDR3: CASSPLTRAMNTEAFF
DNA: TGTGCCAGCTCACCCCTCACTAGGGCTATGAACACTGAAGCTTTCTTT

V: TRBV18
D: TRBD1
length: 14
size: -
J: TRBJ1-5
CDR3: CASSDTGEDQPQHF
DNA: TGTGCCAGCTCAGATACAGGGGAGGATCAGCCCCAGCATTTT

V: TRBV2
D: TRBD2
length: 13
size: -
J: TRBJ2-7
CDR3: CASRAGLIYEQYF
DNA: TGTGCCAGCAGAGCGGGACTAATCTACGAGCAGTACTTC

V: TRBV10-2
D: TRBD1
length: 14
size: -
J: TRBJ1-3
CDR3: CTSKGQPSGNTIYF
DNA: TGCACCAGCAAGGGACAGCCCTCTGGAAACACCATATATTTT

V: TRBV27
D: TRBD1
length: 15
size: -
J: TRBJ2-1
CDR3: CASIPGTGIYNEQFF
DNA: TGTGCCAGCATACCCGGGACAGGGATTTACAATGAGCAGTTCTTC

V: TRBV6-5
D: TRBD1
length: 14
size: -
J: TRBJ2-1
CDR3: CASSSRGSYNEQFF
DNA: TGTGCCAGCAGTTCCAGGGGGAGCTACAATGAGCAGTTCTTC

V: TRBV6-5
D: TRBD1
length: 16
size: -
J: TRBJ1-1
CDR3: CASSYRRGRAITEAFF
DNA: TGTGCCAGCAGTTACAGGAGGGGGCGCGCGATTACTGAAGCTTTCTTT

V: TRBV3-1/TRBV3-2
D: TRBD1
length: 14
size: -
J: TRBJ1-1
CDR3: CASSPRQGTTEAFF
DNA: TGTGCCAGCAGCCCTCGACAGGGGACGACTGAAGCTTTCTTT

V: TRBV5-1
D: -
length: 15
size: -
J: TRBJ2-7
CDR3: CASRRDGETSYEQYF
DNA: TGCGCCAGCAGACGTGACGGGGAGACCTCCTACGAGCAGTACTTC

V: TRBV2
D: -
length: 13
size: -
J: TRBJ2-4
CDR3: CASPSLAKNIQYF
DNA: TGTGCCAGCCCGTCCTTAGCCAAAAACATTCAGTACTTC

V: TRBV19
D: -
length: 17
size: -
J: TRBJ2-2
CDR3: CASSQTYNRMGAGELFF
DNA: TGTGCCAGTAGTCAGACCTATAACAGGATGGGTGCCGGGGAGCTGTTTTTT

V: TRBV5-1
D: TRBD1
length: 14
size: -
J: TRBJ1-6
CDR3: CASSLGQGRPPLHF
DNA: TGCGCCAGCAGCCTCGGACAGGGTCGCCCACCCCTCCACTTT

V: TRBV24-1
D: -
length: 16
size: -
J: TRBJ2-2
CDR3: CATSDLILANTGELFF
DNA: TGTGCCACCAGTGATTTGATCCTAGCGAACACCGGGGAGCTGTTTTTT

V: TRBV28
D: -
length: 12
size: -
J: TRBJ1-2
CDR3: CASSLYQYGYTF
DNA: TGTGCCAGCAGTTTATACCAGTATGGCTACACCTTC

V: TRBV6-6
D: -
length: 13
size: -
J: TRBJ2-2
CDR3: CASSYVEVGELFF
DNA: TGTGCCAGCAGTTATGTGGAGGTCGGGGAGCTGTTTTTT

V: TRBV4-1
D: -
length: 15
size: -
J: TRBJ2-3
CDR3: CASSRQGTNTDTQYF
DNA: TGCGCCAGCAGCCGGCAGGGAACGAACACAGATACGCAGTATTTT

V: TRBV5-4
D: -
length: 14
size: -
J: TRBJ1-2
CDR3: CASSLGQANYGYTF
DNA: TGTGCCAGCAGCTTGGGACAGGCAAACTATGGCTACACCTTC

V: TRBV7-6
D: -
length: 11
size: few
J: TRBJ1-1
CDR3: CASSSGFEAFF
DNA: TGTGCCAGCAGCTCAGGGTTCGAAGCTTTCTTT

V: TRBV13
D: -
length: 15
size: once
J: TRBJ2-1
CDR3: CASSLGTTAYNEQFF
DNA: TGTGCCAGCAGCTTAGGGACGACAGCCTACAATGAGCAGTTCTTC

V: TRBV7-9
D: -
length: 12
size: once
J: TRBJ2-5
CDR3: CASSWSEETQYF
DNA: TGTGCCAGCAGCTGGAGTGAAGAGACCCAGTACTTC

V: TRBV10-3
D: TRBD1
length: 16
size: once
J: TRBJ1-2
CDR3: CAISLARDRGPYGYTF
DNA: TGTGCCATCAGTTTGGCTAGGGACAGGGGGCCCTATGGCTACACCTTC

V: TRBV3-1/TRBV3-2
D: -
length: 14
size: -
J: TRBJ1-3
CDR3: CASSQSFSGNTIYF
DNA: TGTGCCAGCAGCCAAAGCTTCTCTGGAAACACCATATATTTT